This section outlines one T cell receptor beta chain sequence together with its context. Its antigen is not yet known. No per-base quality is available; no much larger clone lies one base away. From the cysteine through the phenylalanine, the CDR3 covers 16 amino acids. The retained sequence is limited to the CDR3, 48 bases, with the frame set at the first base. Sequences SGHKS (CDR1) and YYEKEE (CDR2) are obtained from the germline V gene (reference sequence). Relative to germline, V is 2 bases shorter and J is 0 bases shorter, with 13 bases between their ends. The sample's time point, from its label and the paper: newly diagnosed GD, antithyroid drugs for less than 3 months. RNA was extracted from PBMCs in TRIzol for both TCR sequencing and RNA sequencing. The diagnosis of Graves' disease followed American Thyroid Association guidelines. The patients came from an endocrinology department in Xi'an, China. Each patient gave roughly 8.4 milliliters of peripheral blood, collected in an EDTA anticoagulant tube. Ficoll Paque Plus density gradient separation was used to isolate PBMCs, and no further T cell sorting was performed. An Agilent 2100 Bioanalyzer and agarose gel were used to assess RNA quality, and a NanoDrop 2000 was used to measure RNA concentration.

The sample belongs to a study of regulatory T cells in long-lasting Graves disease (dated by TCRdb to the early 2020s). Broadly, across the study: Antithyroid drugs had been taken for less than 3 months by newly diagnosed Graves' disease patients. Peripheral blood TCR sequencing and RNA sequencing compared persistent Graves' disease patients with newly diagnosed Graves' disease patients. The study was registered as a clinical trial and conducted in China. TCR sequencing covered about 13 persistent and approximately 20 newly diagnosed Graves' disease patients, 33 samples in total.

Results the study describes overall, beyond this receptor: Lower TCR Shannon entropy and fewer highly expanded clones were observed in persistent Graves' disease patients than in newly diagnosed patients, which suggested clonal expansion. Persistent patients shared more public clonotypes among themselves (approximately 2,500) than newly diagnosed patients did (over 950). Sequencing and analysis were restricted to the TCR beta chain. The small sample size was acknowledged by the authors as a limitation that may reduce accuracy. TRBV28, TRBJ1-2 and TRBJ2-5 were preferentially used in persistent disease, while TRBV20-1 and TRBJ2-1 were favored in newly diagnosed disease. Because the primary lesion, thyroid tissue, could not be accessed, the study looked at peripheral blood alone.

Library generation was performed with multiplex PCR. Instrument used: Illumina HiSeq 4000. TCR beta libraries were built with iRepertoire HTBI primers and Arm-PCR amplification of CDR3 regions. Before sequencing, the PCR products underwent gel purification. On the study's bioinformatics: Gene usage analysis of CDR3 amino acid clonotypes relied on the roughly 58 TRBV and 14 TRBJ segments identified across samples. COPE and FqMerger were used to merge the filtered high-quality paired reads into contigs. BLAST was used to align contigs to the IMGT TRBV, TRBD and TRBJ reference genes, and CDR3 was defined following IMGT. Clonotypes above 0.1% frequency were classified as highly expanded clones. Repertoire diversity was measured by Shannon entropy, and V-J evenness by the Gini coefficient. Public clonotypes were defined as clonotypes shared by more than one individual. The public reads were reanalyzed by TCRdb: fastp trimming at Q25, MiXCR alignment, in-frame beta chains only. A single entry per CDR3 protein holds the most common genes and DNA from its merged rows. TCRdb's processing, not the study's, gives the V and J calls here. The sample has some 410,000 distinct CDR3 sequences on record, about 15% of them singletons. The ten largest clones capture around 10% of the sample.

This sample also belongs to another study, concerning T cells in Graves' hyperthyroidism and ophthalmopathy. The second paper states: Stable Graves' hyperthyroidism was defined as the absence of progression to ophthalmopathy over 18 months of follow-up. Hyperthyroidism patients were newly diagnosed, had a disease duration of under 2 months, and were aged 18 to 65 years. Patients with uncontrolled infections, other autoimmune diseases, pregnancy or lactation were excluded. Diagnoses relied on clinical symptoms, serum thyroxine and TRAb, thyroid ultrasound and orbital computed tomography. For the first round of RT-PCR on the TCR CDR3, the HTBI primer set was used together with the Qiagen OneStep RT-PCR kit. Blood samples also contained most of the expanded thyroid clonotypes (frequency above 0.001), which suggests that blood repertoires may reflect thyroid immune responses. A model built on a 13 V-J signature distinguished ophthalmopathy from stable hyperthyroidism, reaching around 87% sensitivity and around 82% specificity in cross-validation and 80%/75% in testing. In validation, progression to ophthalmopathy was predicted by the model with around 71% sensitivity and 72.22% specificity, a median of approximately 7.1 months before onset. A discovery cohort of roughly 100 patients, approximately 44 with Graves' ophthalmopathy and 55 to 60 with stable Graves' hyperthyroidism, was used to find distinguishing TCR V-J signatures. Whether ophthalmopathy could be predicted prospectively was tested in an independent validation cohort made up of about 18 hyperthyroidism patients plus 17 patients who later progressed to ophthalmopathy. The 95 to 100 discovery patients were randomly divided into training and test sets at a 7:3 ratio. In about 6 Graves' hyperthyroidism patients, the study also compared T-cell repertoires from thyroid tissue with T-cell repertoires from blood. After sampling, hyperthyroidism patients received methimazole starting at 30 mg daily, and ophthalmopathy patients received high-dose intravenous methylprednisolone. Libraries were constructed in a second round of multiplex PCR, after which size selection and purification were performed. Paired-end sequencing of the libraries was performed with 100 bp reads on an Illumina HiSeq2000. SOAPnuke was used to process the raw data, throwing out any read that contained adapters or uncalled bases, had a mean Phred below 15, or lacked an exact constant-primer or identifier match. COPE v1.2.5 was used to merge high-quality paired reads, and clonotypes were defined as unique nucleotide sequences. Clonotypes were aligned to IMGT TRBV, TRBD and TRBJ reference segments using MiTCR v1.1. The analysis was restricted to V-J combinations with a frequency above 0.0001, which together covered just over 99% of the repertoires. The TCS score was defined as F50 (clonal expansion) divided by E x V (chaos), with BLOSUM62-based TCRdist calculated between CDR3 peptides within each V-J. Welch's t-statistics and random forest reduced around 550 V-J features to 13, which were used in a naive Bayes classifier (R e1071). Sample size was not statistically predetermined, and blinding of investigators to group allocation was not performed. According to the paper, TCR Vbeta CDR3 sequencing was carried out on over 130 peripheral blood samples, which came from approximately 41 ophthalmopathy, around 75 hyperthyroidism and approximately 17 progressor patients.

This TCR came from a woman in her 30s with Graves disease. Donor details come from another sample of the same person, matched by shared clones. This specimen consisted of peripheral blood mononuclear cells (PBMCs), obtained at new diagnosis, from a patient treated with antithyroid drugs. The rearrangement joined TRBV5-5 to TRBJ2-3; the D gene cannot be resolved reliably. The CDR3 is CASSFYHHPSTDTQYF. The nucleotides are TGTGCCAGCAGCTTTTATCATCACCCTAGCACAGATACGCAGTATTTT.